Listed here are 31 T cell receptor beta chains from one sample, sequenced in a study of T cell responses to AZD1222 COVID-19 vaccine. Method: immunoSEQ multiplex PCR; TCRdb's copy keeps in-frame clones and lacks some. The sample consists of approximately 150,000 clones, roughly nine tenths of them appearing once. The material sequenced was peripheral blood, taken 28 days after the second AZD1222 dose. These receptors all stem from an adult who received the AZD1222 COVID-19 vaccine.

The chain has TRBV5-5 and TRBJ1-2; 9 bases align to TRBD1. This CDR3 is built from 14 residues. Per germline, CDR1 SGHKS and CDR2 YYEKEE (reference sequence). The ends lost 6 bases at V and 2 bases at J; junction bases unmatched: 5. The CDR3 DNA sequence: TGTGCCAGCACCCTCGGGACAGGGAACTATGGCTACACCTTC. Residues: CASTLGTGNYGYTF.

This chain links TRBV3-1 (or the pseudogene TRBV3-2) with TRBJ2-1; 8 bases map to TRBD2. Germline trimming cut 3 bases from V and 4 bases from J; bases unmatched to any gene: 5. The CDR3 runs 15 residues. Germline V CDR1 and CDR2: LGHDT, YNNKEL (reference sequence). The CDR3: CASSQTAGVYNEQFF. The DNA for the CDR3 is TGTGCCAGCAGCCAGACAGCGGGAGTGTACAATGAGCAGTTCTTC.

V usage is TRBV6-5 and J usage is TRBJ2-1; D is unresolved. Germline lookup yields CDR1 MNHEY and CDR2 SVGAGI. The CDR3 runs to 14 residues. V was shortened by 8 bases and J by 1 base, with 12 bases between the two germline ends. The DNA of the CDR3 is TGTGCCAGCGAGGCCCGTAAGTCCTACAATGAGCAGTTCTTC. This codes for CASEARKSYNEQFF.

The CDR3 DNA sequence: TGTGCCAGCAGGGACAGGCGGGCTGAAGCTTTCTTT. Translation gives CASRDRRAEAFF. The chain links TRBV2 to TRBJ1-1; 7 positions match TRBD1. Germline trimming cut 6 bases from V and 6 bases from J; bases unmatched to any gene: 4. CDR3 length equals 12 residues. CDR1 is SNHLY and CDR2 is FYNNEI in the germline V gene.

The V and J genes are TRBV4-2 and TRBJ1-3; D remains unclear. The CDR3 is made up of 19 amino acids. V was trimmed by 2 bases and J by 2 bases, leaving 22 bases between them. CDR1 and CDR2 from the germline V gene are LGHNA and YNFKEQ. CDR3 region: CASSQNLPGRLPTGNTIYF. In DNA form, the CDR3 reads TGTGCCAGCAGCCAAAATCTACCCGGACGGCTTCCTACTGGAAACACCATATATTTT.

This clone was counted only a few times. The rearrangement uses TRBV5-1 and TRBJ1-3; D uncertain. The CDR3 sequence is 15 residues long. CDR1 and CDR2 from the germline V gene are SGHRS and YFSETQ. Trimming cost V 7 bases and J 3 bases, with 17 bases left between them. The CDR3 loop is CASRFGQENGNTIYF. The CDR3 DNA is TGCGCCAGCCGGTTTGGGCAAGAGAATGGAAACACCATATATTTT.

The chain joins TRBV5-4 to TRBJ2-7, with D maybe TRBD1 (6 bases). This CDR3 is built from 16 residues. The germline V gene encodes CDR1 SGHNT and CDR2 YYREEE (reference sequence). V was trimmed by 0 bases and J by 7 bases, leaving 20 bases between them. The CDR3 protein is CASSLAFEGSRGEQYF. CDR3 sequence (DNA): TGTGCCAGCAGCTTGGCTTTTGAGGGAAGTAGGGGGGAGCAGTACTTC. Full variable domain (remainder filled in from reference TRBV5-4 and TRBJ2-7): ETGVTQSPTHLIKTRGQQVTLRCSSQSGHNTVSWYQQALGQGPQFIFQYYREEENGRGNFPPRFSGLQFPNYSSELNVNALELDDSALYLCASSLAFEGSRGEQYFGPGTRLTVT.

The chain carries TRBV3-1 (or the pseudogene TRBV3-2) and TRBJ2-2; tentative D call: TRBD1 (6 bases). The V gene's germline CDR1 is LGHDT and CDR2 YNNKEL (reference sequence). Deletions cut 4 bases from V and 6 bases from J, with 18 bases between. The CDR3 runs 16 residues. As DNA, the CDR3 is TGTGCCAGCAGCCGCCACAGGGATGGCCCCGCCGGGGAGCTGTTTTTT. Protein product: CASSRHRDGPAGELFF.

This clone was observed a single time. The V gene is TRBV2, the J gene TRBJ1-5; D gene ambiguous. The ends were cut back, 6 bases at V and 1 base at J, with 13 bases in the middle. The CDR3 sequence is 15 residues long. Germline-derived CDR1 and CDR2 are SNHLY and FYNNEI. The CDR3 spells CASRYSQVSNQPQHF. The CDR3 bases are TGTGCCAGCAGGTACAGTCAGGTGAGCAATCAGCCCCAGCATTTT.

The chain carries TRBV7-3 and TRBJ2-6, with D hard to call. Germline CDR1 and CDR2: SGHTA and FQGTGA. V was shortened by 1 base and J by 3 bases, with 1 base between the two germline ends. CDR3 length equals 13 residues. The CDR3 sequence: CASSLIGANVLTF. The CDR3 DNA reads TGTGCCAGCAGCTTAATTGGGGCCAACGTCCTGACTTTC.

The J gene is TRBJ1-1, the V gene TRBV7-3; a weak D match, TRBD1 (6 bases). The CDR3 consists of 14 residues. Germline loops: CDR1 SGHTA, CDR2 FQGTGA. V lost 5 bases to trimming and J lost 4 bases, with 14 bases between them. The CDR3 coding sequence is TGTGCCAGCAGCCCCTTTGGAGGGGGCACTGAAGCTTTCTTT. Translating gives CASSPFGGGTEAFF.

This sequence joins TRBV29-1 and TRBJ2-5; 9 nucleotides line up with TRBD1. J was trimmed by 5 bases and V by 8 bases; bases with no gene match: 6. The CDR3 contains 12 residues. The germline CDR1 and CDR2 sequences are SQVTM and ANQGSEA. CDR3 coding DNA: TGCAGCATACAGGGGGCGGGTGAGACCCAGTACTTC. It yields the protein CSIQGAGETQYF.

The J gene is TRBJ1-5, the V gene TRBV19; TRBD1 is a possible D gene (5 bases). This CDR3 region has 20 residues. Germline CDR1 reads LNHDA; CDR2 reads SQIVND (reference sequence). V gave up 3 bases and J gave up 4 bases, with 28 bases separating them. The CDR3 DNA reads TGTGCCAGTAGTATCGGTCGTGGGTTGCAGGGAGGGAGGGGTAATCAGCCCCAGCATTTT. Its protein is CASSIGRGLQGGRGNQPQHF.

The J gene is TRBJ1-2, the V gene TRBV7-6; D perhaps matches TRBD1 (6 bases). This CDR3 has 14 amino acids. Germline values: CDR1 SGHVS, CDR2 FNYEAQ. The V gene lost 3 bases and the J gene lost 8 bases, with 16 bases spanning the gap. The CDR3 reads CASSFQQGGGGYTF. CDR3 bases: TGTGCCAGCAGCTTCCAACAGGGTGGAGGCGGCTACACCTTC.

Only one count was recorded for this clone. The chain uses TRBV18 and TRBJ1-2; 9 bases are a match to TRBD1. Looked up from germline, CDR1 is KGHSH and CDR2 is LQKENI. CDR3 length: 14 residues. J lost 6 bases, V lost 3 bases, and 5 bases had no gene match. The CDR3: CASSPMDRGDGYTF. The CDR3 nucleotides are TGTGCCAGCTCACCGATGGACAGGGGCGATGGCTACACCTTC.

This rearrangement joins TRBV24-1 to TRBJ2-7; 10 bases fit TRBD1. Germline CDR1 is KGHDR and CDR2 is SFDVKD. The CDR3 consists of 15 residues. V lost 4 bases and J lost 3; bases outside the gene matches: 5. CDR3 protein: CATSESGTGVYEQYF. CDR3 nucleotides: TGTGCCACCAGTGAATCCGGGACAGGGGTCTACGAGCAGTACTTC.

The genes are TRBV18 and TRBJ2-7; the D gene is possibly TRBD1 (5 bases). Germline assignment: CDR1 KGHSH and CDR2 LQKENI. The V end lost 3 bases, the J end lost 2 bases, and 14 bases lay between the germline ends. This CDR3 region has 15 residues. CDR3 in amino acids: CASSPSTGKPYEQYF. The CDR3 DNA reads TGTGCCAGCTCACCTTCAACAGGCAAGCCCTACGAGCAGTACTTC.

The chain carries TRBV7-2 and TRBJ2-1, with D perhaps matching TRBD2 (6 bases). There are 15 residues in the CDR3. Germline CDR1 is SGHTA and CDR2 is FQGNSA. Trimming cost V 4 bases and J 4 bases, with 14 bases left between them. As DNA, the CDR3 is TGTGCCAGCAGCTCCCGGGGGTGGGAGTACAATGAGCAGTTCTTC. Translation: CASSSRGWEYNEQFF.

This clone has only one observation. The rearrangement joins TRBV7-9 to TRBJ2-1; a possible D gene is TRBD1 (6 bases). The V end lost 4 bases, the J end lost 6 bases, and 16 bases lay between the germline ends. The CDR3 covers 15 residues. Germline V gene data show CDR1 as SEHNR and CDR2 as FQNEAQ (reference sequence). CDR3 sequence (DNA): TGTGCCAGCAGCTACCCTTTCGACAGGATCAATGAGCAGTTCTTC. Residues: CASSYPFDRINEQFF.

The gene calls are TRBV5-1 and TRBJ1-2, with a tentative D call TRBD1 (5 bases). This CDR3 has 13 amino acids. The V gene's germline CDR1 is SGHRS and CDR2 YFSETQ. Trimming removed 0 bases from V and 5 bases from J, with 8 bases in between. The CDR3 DNA reads TGCGCCAGCAGCTTGGACAGGAATTATGGCTACACCTTC. Translation gives CASSLDRNYGYTF. The entire variable domain, with the rest obtained from reference TRBV5-1 and TRBJ1-2, is as follows: KAGVTQTPRYLIKTRGQQVTLSCSPISGHRSVSWYQQTPGQGLQFLFEYFSETQRNKGNFPGRFSGRQFSNSRSEMNVSTLELGDSALYLCASSLDRNYGYTFGSGTRLTVV.

The chain links TRBV29-1 to TRBJ1-1; 7 bases are a match to TRBD1. This CDR3 contains 12 residues. The ends lost 5 bases at V and 4 bases at J; junction bases unmatched: 4. Germline CDR1 is SQVTM and CDR2 is ANQGSEA. CDR3 sequence reads: CSVYQGGTEAFF. CDR3 sequence (DNA): TGCAGCGTTTACCAGGGGGGCACTGAAGCTTTCTTT.

This clone was detected only once. V and J are TRBV5-4 and TRBJ1-5; the D gene is possibly TRBD1 (6 bases). CDR3 length: 13 residues. Trimming stripped 1 base from V and 10 bases from J, with 12 bases between. Germline CDR1 and CDR2: SGHNT and YYREEE (reference sequence). As DNA, the CDR3 is TGTGCCAGCAGCTTGTCAGGGGAGGGACCCCAGCATTTT. Its translation: CASSLSGEGPQHF.

This clone was observed once. The chain is built from TRBV14 and TRBJ2-7; D gene uncertain. Germline lookup yields CDR1 SGHDN and CDR2 FVKESK. V shed 5 bases and J shed 2 bases, with 10 bases lying between them. CDR3 length equals 13 residues. The CDR3, as DNA: TGTGCCAGCAGCTGGGCAGGTCCCTACGAGCAGTACTTC. It yields the protein CASSWAGPYEQYF.

This sequence joins TRBV5-1 and TRBJ1-2; 9 nucleotides line up with TRBD1. Germline trimming cut 2 bases from V and 4 bases from J; bases unmatched to any gene: 12. The CDR3 is made up of 17 amino acids. Germline V gives CDR1 SGHRS, CDR2 YFSETQ. Written as DNA, the CDR3 is TGCGCCAGCAGCTTACGGGACAGGGTTGTGTCCTCCTATGGCTACACCTTC. Translating it yields CASSLRDRVVSSYGYTF.

This chain uses TRBV12-3 or TRBV12-4 with TRBJ2-5; D call uncertain. The CDR3 is 10 amino acids. The V and J ends lost 8 bases and 10 bases respectively, with 11 bases between them. The chain's CDR3 is CASVSPRQYF. CDR3 in DNA: TGTGCCAGCGTCTCCCCACGCCAGTACTTC.

The genes are TRBV3-1 (or the pseudogene TRBV3-2) and TRBJ2-7; TRBD2 might be the D (6 bases). Germline V gene lookup returns CDR1 LGHDT and CDR2 YNNKEL (reference sequence). Trimming took 4 bases from V and 4 from J, leaving 14 bases between them. The CDR3 spans 14 residues. CDR3: CASSRVASAYEQYF. In DNA, the CDR3 is TGTGCCAGCAGCCGCGTAGCTAGCGCGTACGAGCAGTACTTC.

The chain is built from TRBV5-1 and TRBJ1-3; D remains unclear. V lost 0 bases and J 4 bases, leaving 8 bases between the germline ends. From germline, CDR1 is SGHRS and CDR2 YFSETQ. This CDR3 is built from 14 residues. CDR3: CASSLGGPGNTIYF. CDR3 DNA: TGCGCCAGCAGCTTGGGAGGGCCAGGAAACACCATATATTTT.

On this clone itself: Other DNA sequences in the sample encode the same CDR3. The chain links TRBV18 to TRBJ1-1; D is unclear. V was trimmed by 3 bases and J by 2 bases, leaving 7 bases between them. CDR3 length: 13 residues. Germline V gene lookup returns CDR1 KGHSH and CDR2 LQKENI. CDR3 amino acids: CASSPGVNTEAFF. The CDR3 coding sequence is TGTGCCAGCTCACCGGGTGTAAACACTGAAGCTTTCTTT.

This chain joins TRBV6-9 and TRBJ1-5; D is unclear. The V gene lost 3 bases and the J gene lost 2 bases, with 11 bases spanning the gap. The germline CDR1 and CDR2 sequences are MNHGY and SVAAGI. CDR3 length: 15 amino acids. CDR3: CASSYTWAGNQPQHF. The CDR3 DNA is TGTGCCAGCAGTTACACGTGGGCTGGCAATCAGCCCCAGCATTTT.

V and J are TRBV7-2 and TRBJ1-2; D is uncertain. Germline loops: CDR1 SGHTA, CDR2 FQGNSA. V was shortened by 2 bases and J by 2 bases, with 9 bases between the two germline ends. The CDR3 extends over 14 amino acids. The CDR3 sequence is CASSLQVTNYGYTF. CDR3 nucleotides: TGTGCCAGCAGCTTACAGGTCACCAACTATGGCTACACCTTC.

This chain joins TRBV11-3 and TRBJ2-1; TRBD2 matches 8 bases. The ends lost 1 base at V and 3 bases at J; junction bases unmatched: 5. The CDR3 totals 16 residues. Germline-derived CDR1 and CDR2 are SGHNT and YENEEA. Written as DNA, the CDR3 is TGTGCCAGCAGCTTAGTTCGCGGGGGGCACTACAATGAGCAGTTCTTC. Its translation: CASSLVRGGHYNEQFF.